This entry lists 3 T cell receptor beta chains sequenced from one sample in a study of blood T cells in healthy people across ages. It was with a sample-barcoded 5' primer and a J-beta primer mix that a second PCR of roughly 6 to 12 cycles was run. TCRdb re-derived calls from the 5' RACE reads in MiXCR, one entry per CDR3 protein. Here the sample spans around 1.5 million distinct CDR3 sequences, 30% to 40% being singletons. The sequenced material came from blood. These receptors all come from a woman between 25 and 40 years old in good health.

This clonotype was detected only a few times. The chain links TRBV27 to TRBJ2-1; no clear D gene. The CDR3 length is 15 residues. Per germline, CDR1 MNHEY and CDR2 SMNVEV (reference sequence). V was cut by 7 bases and J by 1 base, with 14 bases left in between. The CDR3 DNA reads as TGTGCCAGCAATCCATCTTCGCGGTCCTACAATGAGCAGTTCTTC. It codes for CASNPSSRSYNEQFF.

CDR3 protein: CASNPQGPGEAFF. The CDR3 nucleotides read TGTGCCAGCAACCCCCAGGGCCCAGGCGAAGCTTTCTTT. The V gene is TRBV7-9, the J gene TRBJ1-1; TRBD1 might be the D (5 bases). The CDR3 runs to 13 residues. Deletions cut 7 bases from V and 8 bases from J, with 17 bases between. The germline V gene encodes CDR1 SEHNR and CDR2 FQNEAQ (reference sequence).

The chain is built from TRBV4-1 and TRBJ2-5; D remains ambiguous. The J call may be incorrect, as the DNA end agrees better with TRBJ2-7. The length of the CDR3 is 15 residues. Germline loops: CDR1 MGHRA, CDR2 YSYEKL. CDR3 coding DNA: TGCGCCAGCAGCCAAGAGCCCTTCCGTTACAACGAGCAGTACTTC. Translating gives CASSQEPFRYNEQYF.